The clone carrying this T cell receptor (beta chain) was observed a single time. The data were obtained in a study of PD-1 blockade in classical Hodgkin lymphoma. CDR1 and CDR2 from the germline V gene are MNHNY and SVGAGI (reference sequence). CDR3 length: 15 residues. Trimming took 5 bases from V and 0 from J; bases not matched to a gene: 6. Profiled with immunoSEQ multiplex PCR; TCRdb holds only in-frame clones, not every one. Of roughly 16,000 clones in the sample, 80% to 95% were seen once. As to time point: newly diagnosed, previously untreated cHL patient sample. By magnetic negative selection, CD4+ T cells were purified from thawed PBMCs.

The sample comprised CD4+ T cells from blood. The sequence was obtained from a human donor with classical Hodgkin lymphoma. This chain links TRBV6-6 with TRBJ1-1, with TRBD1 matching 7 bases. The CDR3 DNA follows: TGTGCCAGCAGTGCGCCAGGGACAGTGAACACTGAAGCTTTCTTT. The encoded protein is CASSAPGTVNTEAFF.